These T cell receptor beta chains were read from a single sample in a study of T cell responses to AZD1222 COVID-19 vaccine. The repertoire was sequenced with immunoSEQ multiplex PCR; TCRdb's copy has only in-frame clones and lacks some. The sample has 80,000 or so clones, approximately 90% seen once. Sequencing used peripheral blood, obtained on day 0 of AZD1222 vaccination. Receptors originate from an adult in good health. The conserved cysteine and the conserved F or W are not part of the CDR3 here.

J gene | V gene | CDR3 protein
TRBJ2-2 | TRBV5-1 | ASSSSGTTGELF
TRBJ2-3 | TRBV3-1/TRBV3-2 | ASSQAGSTDTQY
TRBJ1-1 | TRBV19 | ASTRTGGNTEAF
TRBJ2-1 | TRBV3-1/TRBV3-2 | ASSQGRLAGLNEQF
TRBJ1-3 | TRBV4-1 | ASSQVVQGAGGNTIY
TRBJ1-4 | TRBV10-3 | ATSPLTGGDEKLF
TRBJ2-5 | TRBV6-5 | ASSSPSTNPQETQY
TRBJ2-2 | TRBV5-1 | ASSLDFFPGELF
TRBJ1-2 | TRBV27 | ASSVGGLYGYT
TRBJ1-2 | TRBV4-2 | ASSQNADPNYGYT
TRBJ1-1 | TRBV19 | ASSLRRGLNTEAF
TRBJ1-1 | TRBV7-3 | ASSLAPDSEAF
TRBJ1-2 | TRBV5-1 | ASSLQRGDGYT
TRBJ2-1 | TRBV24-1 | ATSGKTSGGTNEQF
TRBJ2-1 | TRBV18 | ASSPRPTETSYNEQF
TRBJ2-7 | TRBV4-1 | ASSRLTEPYEQY
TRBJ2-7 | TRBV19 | ASSMGRAEQY
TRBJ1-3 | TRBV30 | AWSVGTGGGNTIY
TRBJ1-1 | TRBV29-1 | SVGTRVSEAF
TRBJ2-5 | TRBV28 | ASSLKGGLQETQY
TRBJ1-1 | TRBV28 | ASSLLNPGANTEAF
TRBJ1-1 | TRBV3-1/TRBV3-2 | ASSQRGAVNTEAF
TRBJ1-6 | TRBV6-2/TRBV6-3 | ASSYSSGELSYNSPLH
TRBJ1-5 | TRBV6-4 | ASRGGAANQPQH